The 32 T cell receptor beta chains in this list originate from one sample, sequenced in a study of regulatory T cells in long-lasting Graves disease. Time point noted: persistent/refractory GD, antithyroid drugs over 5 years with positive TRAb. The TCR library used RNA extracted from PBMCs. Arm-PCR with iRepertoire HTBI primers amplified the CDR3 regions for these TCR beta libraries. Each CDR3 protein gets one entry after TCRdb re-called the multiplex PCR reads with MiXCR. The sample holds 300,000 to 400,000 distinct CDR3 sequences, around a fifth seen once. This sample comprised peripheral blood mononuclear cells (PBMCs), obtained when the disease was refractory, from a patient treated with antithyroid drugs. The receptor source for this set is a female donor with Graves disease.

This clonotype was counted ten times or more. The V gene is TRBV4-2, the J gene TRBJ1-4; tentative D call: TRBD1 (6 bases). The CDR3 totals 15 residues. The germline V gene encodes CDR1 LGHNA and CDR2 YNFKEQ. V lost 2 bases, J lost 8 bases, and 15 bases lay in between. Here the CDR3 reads CASSQKGPGGEKLFF. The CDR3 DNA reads TGTGCCAGCAGCCAAAAAGGACCGGGGGGCGAAAAACTGTTTTTT.

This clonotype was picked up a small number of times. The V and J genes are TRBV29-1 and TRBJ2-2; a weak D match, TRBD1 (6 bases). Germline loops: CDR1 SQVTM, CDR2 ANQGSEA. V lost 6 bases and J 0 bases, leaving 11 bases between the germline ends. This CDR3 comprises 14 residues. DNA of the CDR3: TGCAGCGTGACCGGGACACCGAACACCGGGGAGCTGTTTTTT. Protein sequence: CSVTGTPNTGELFF.

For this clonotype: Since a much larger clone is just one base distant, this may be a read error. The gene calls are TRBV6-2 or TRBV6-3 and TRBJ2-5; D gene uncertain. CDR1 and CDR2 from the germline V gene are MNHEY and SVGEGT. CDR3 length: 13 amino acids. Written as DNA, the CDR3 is TGTGCCAGCAATTACTCCGGTCGAGAGACCCAGTACTTC. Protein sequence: CASNYSGRETQYF.

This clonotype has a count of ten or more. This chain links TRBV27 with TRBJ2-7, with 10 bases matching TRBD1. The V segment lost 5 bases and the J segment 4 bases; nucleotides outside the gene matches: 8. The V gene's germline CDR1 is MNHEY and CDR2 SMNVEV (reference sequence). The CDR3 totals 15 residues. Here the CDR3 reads CASSRPGTGVYEQYF. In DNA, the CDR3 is TGTGCCAGCAGTCGACCCGGGACAGGGGTTTACGAGCAGTACTTC.

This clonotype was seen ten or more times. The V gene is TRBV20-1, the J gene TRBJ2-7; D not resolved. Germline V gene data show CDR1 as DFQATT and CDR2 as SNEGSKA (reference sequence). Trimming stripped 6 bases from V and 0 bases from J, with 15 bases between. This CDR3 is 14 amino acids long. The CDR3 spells CSANNGLSSYEQYF. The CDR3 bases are TGCAGTGCCAATAATGGCCTGAGCTCCTACGAGCAGTACTTC.

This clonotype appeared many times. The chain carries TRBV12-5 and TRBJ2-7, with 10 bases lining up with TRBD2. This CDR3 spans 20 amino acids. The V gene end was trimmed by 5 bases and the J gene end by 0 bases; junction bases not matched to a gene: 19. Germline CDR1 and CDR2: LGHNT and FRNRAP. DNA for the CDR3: TGTGCTAGTGGTCGCCCCACAAGGCTAGCGGGGGCCTTGAGCTCCTACGAGCAGTACTTC. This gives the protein CASGRPTRLAGALSSYEQYF.

DNA for the CDR3: TGTGCCAGCCAAGGGGAGCGGGAGTTCAACGAGCAGTACTTC. It yields the protein CASQGEREFNEQYF. V gene TRBV6-1 combines with J gene TRBJ2-7; 8 bases line up with TRBD2. Per germline, CDR1 MNHNS and CDR2 SASEGT. The length of the CDR3 is 14 residues. The J segment lost 5 bases and the V segment lost 8 bases, leaving 11 bases of the junction unmatched.

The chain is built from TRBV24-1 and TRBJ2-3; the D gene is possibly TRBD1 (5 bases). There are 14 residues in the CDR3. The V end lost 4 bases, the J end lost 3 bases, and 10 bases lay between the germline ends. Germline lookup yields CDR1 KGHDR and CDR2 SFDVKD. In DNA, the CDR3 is TGTGCCACCAGTGAAACAGGTGTAACAGATACGCAGTATTTT. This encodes CATSETGVTDTQYF.

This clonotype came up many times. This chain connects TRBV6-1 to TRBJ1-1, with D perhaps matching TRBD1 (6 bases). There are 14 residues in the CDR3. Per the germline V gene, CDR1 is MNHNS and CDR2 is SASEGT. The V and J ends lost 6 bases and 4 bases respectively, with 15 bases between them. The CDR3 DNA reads TGTGCCAGCAGAAGACAGGTCCGGGGCACTGAAGCTTTCTTT. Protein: CASRRQVRGTEAFF.

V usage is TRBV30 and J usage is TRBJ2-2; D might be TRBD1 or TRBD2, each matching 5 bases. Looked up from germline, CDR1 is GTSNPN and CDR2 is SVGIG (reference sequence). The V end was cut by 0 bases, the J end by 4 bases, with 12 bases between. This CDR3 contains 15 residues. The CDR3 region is CAWSVLGDITGELFF. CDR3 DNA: TGTGCCTGGAGTGTACTAGGGGATATCACCGGGGAGCTGTTTTTT.

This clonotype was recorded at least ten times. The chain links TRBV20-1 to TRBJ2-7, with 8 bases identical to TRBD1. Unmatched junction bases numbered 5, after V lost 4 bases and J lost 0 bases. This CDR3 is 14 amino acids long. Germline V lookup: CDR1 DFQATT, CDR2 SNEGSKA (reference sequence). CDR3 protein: CSAKRTGSSYEQYF. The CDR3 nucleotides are TGCAGTGCTAAAAGGACAGGGAGCTCCTACGAGCAGTACTTC.

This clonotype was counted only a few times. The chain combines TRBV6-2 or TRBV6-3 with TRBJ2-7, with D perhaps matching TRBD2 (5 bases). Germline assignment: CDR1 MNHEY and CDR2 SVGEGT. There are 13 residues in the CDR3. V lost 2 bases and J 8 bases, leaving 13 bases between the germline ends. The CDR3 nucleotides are TGTGCCAGCAGTTACGACTCGGCTAGCCAGCAGTACTTC. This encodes CASSYDSASQQYF.

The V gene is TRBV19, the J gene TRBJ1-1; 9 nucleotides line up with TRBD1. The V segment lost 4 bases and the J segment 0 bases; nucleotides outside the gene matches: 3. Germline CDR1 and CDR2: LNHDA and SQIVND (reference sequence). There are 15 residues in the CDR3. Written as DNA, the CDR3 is TGTGCCAGTAGTACAACAGGGGGCTTGAACACTGAAGCTTTCTTT. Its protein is CASSTTGGLNTEAFF.

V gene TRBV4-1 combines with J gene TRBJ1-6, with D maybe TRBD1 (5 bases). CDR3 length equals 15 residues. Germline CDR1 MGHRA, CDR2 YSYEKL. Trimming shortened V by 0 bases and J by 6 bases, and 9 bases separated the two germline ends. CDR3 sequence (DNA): TGCGCCAGCAGCCAAGATGGAAGGGGTAATTCACCCCTCCACTTT. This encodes CASSQDGRGNSPLHF.

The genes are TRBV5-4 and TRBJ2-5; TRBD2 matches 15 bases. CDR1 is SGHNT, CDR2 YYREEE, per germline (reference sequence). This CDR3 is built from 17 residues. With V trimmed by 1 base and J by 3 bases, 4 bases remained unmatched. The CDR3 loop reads CASSLRTSGGGEETQYF. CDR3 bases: TGTGCCAGCAGCTTGCGGACTAGCGGGGGGGGGGAAGAGACCCAGTACTTC.

CDR3 region: CASSPLRGSGTEAFF. The CDR3 nucleotides read TGTGCCAGCAGCCCCCTAAGGGGAAGTGGCACTGAAGCTTTCTTT. V is TRBV6-1 and J is TRBJ1-1, with a possible D match to TRBD1 (5 bases). Trimming shortened V by 6 bases and J by 4 bases, and 18 bases separated the two germline ends. CDR1 is MNHNS, CDR2 SASEGT, per germline. This CDR3 region has 15 residues.

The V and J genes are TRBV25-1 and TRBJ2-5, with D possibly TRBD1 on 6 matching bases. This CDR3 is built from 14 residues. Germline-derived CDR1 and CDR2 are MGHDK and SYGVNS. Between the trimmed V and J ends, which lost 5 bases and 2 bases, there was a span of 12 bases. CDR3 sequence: CASSNGQIQETQYF. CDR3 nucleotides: TGTGCCAGCAGTAATGGACAGATACAAGAGACCCAGTACTTC.

In nucleotides, the CDR3 is TGTGCCACCAGCAGAGGCTCTTACGGGACATACTCCTACGAGCAGTACTTC. It translates to CATSRGSYGTYSYEQYF. The chain has TRBV15 and TRBJ2-7; a possible D gene is TRBD1 (6 bases). The CDR3 is made up of 17 amino acids. The germline V gene has CDR1 LNHNV and CDR2 YYDKDF (reference sequence). Trimming removed 1 base from V and 0 bases from J, with 16 bases in between.

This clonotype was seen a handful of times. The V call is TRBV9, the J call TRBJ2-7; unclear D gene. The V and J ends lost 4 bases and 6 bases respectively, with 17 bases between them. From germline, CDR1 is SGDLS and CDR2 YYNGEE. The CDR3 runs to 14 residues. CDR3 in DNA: TGTGCCAGCAGCCCCGGAACCGACGGCTTCGAGCAGTACTTC. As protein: CASSPGTDGFEQYF.

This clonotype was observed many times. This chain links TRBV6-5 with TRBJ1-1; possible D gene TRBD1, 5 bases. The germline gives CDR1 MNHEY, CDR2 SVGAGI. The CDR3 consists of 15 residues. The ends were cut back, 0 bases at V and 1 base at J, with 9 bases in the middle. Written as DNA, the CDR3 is TGTGCCAGCAGTTACTCGTACAGGCAGAACACTGAAGCTTTCTTT. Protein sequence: CASSYSYRQNTEAFF.

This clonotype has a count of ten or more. This chain's CDR3 is CSATPRGQSSYNSPLHF. CDR3 DNA sequence: TGCAGTGCCACACCGCGAGGACAGAGCTCCTATAATTCACCCCTCCACTTT. The J gene is TRBJ1-6, the V gene TRBV20-1; D is perhaps TRBD1 (6 bases). Germline V gives CDR1 DFQATT, CDR2 SNEGSKA (reference sequence). V lost 6 bases and J 0 bases, leaving 18 bases between the germline ends. The CDR3 is made up of 17 amino acids.

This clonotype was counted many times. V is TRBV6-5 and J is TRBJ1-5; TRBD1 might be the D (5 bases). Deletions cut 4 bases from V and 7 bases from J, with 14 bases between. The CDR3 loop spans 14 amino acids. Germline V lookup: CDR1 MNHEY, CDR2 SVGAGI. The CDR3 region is CASSFQGREQPQHF. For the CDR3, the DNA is TGTGCCAGCAGTTTTCAGGGAAGGGAACAGCCCCAGCATTTT.

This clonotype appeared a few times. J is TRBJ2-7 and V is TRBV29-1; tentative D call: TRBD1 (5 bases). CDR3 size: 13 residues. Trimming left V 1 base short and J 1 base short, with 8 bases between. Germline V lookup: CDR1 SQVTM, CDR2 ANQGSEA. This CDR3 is CSVEVGRSYEQYF. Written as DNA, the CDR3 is TGCAGCGTTGAAGTGGGGCGTTCCTACGAGCAGTACTTC.

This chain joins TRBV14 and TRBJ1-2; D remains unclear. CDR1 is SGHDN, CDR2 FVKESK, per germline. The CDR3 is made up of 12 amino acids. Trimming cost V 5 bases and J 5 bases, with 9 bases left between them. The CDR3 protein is CASSGPRYGYTF. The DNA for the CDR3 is TGTGCCAGCAGCGGGCCGAGGTATGGCTACACCTTC.

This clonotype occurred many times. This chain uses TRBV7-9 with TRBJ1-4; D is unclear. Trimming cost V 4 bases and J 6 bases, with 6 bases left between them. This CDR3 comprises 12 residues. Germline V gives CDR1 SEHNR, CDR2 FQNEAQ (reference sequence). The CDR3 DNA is TGTGCCAGCAGCTCCCTTGATGAAAAACTGTTTTTT. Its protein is CASSSLDEKLFF.

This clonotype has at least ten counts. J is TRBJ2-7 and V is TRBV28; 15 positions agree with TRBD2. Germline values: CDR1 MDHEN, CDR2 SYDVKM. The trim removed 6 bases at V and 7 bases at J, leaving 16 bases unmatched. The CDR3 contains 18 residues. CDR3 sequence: CASSILGTSGRFFSEQYF. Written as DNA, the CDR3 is TGTGCCAGCAGCATTCTCGGGACTAGCGGGAGGTTTTTTAGTGAGCAGTACTTC.

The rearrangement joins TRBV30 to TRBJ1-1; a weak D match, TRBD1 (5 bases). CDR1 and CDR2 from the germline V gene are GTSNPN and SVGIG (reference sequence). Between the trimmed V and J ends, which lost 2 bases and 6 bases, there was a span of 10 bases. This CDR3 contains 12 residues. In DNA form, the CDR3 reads TGTGCCTGGAGTCGCAGGGTCTCTGAAGCTTTCTTT. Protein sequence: CAWSRRVSEAFF.

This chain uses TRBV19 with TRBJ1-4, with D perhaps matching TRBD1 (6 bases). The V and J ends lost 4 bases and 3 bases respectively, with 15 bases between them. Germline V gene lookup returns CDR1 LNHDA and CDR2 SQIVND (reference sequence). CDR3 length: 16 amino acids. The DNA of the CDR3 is TGTGCCAGTAGTACCGGGACACTGCTGTCTAATGAAAAACTGTTTTTT. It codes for CASSTGTLLSNEKLFF.

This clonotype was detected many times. Here the CDR3 DNA reads TGTGCCAGCAGGGGACAGGGGACTTCCTGGACCCAGTACTTC. It codes for CASRGQGTSWTQYF. The genes are TRBV2 and TRBJ2-5; 10 bases are shared with TRBD1. CDR1 is SNHLY, CDR2 FYNNEI, per germline. The V and J ends lost 6 bases and 7 bases, in that order; junction bases with no gene match: 8. This CDR3 has 14 residues.

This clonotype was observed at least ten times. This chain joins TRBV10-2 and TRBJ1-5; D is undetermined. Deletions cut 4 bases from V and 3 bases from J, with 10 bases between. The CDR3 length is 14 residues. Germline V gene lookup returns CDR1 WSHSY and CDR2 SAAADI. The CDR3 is CASSGNTDNQPQHF. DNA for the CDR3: TGCGCCAGCAGTGGTAATACGGACAATCAGCCCCAGCATTTT.

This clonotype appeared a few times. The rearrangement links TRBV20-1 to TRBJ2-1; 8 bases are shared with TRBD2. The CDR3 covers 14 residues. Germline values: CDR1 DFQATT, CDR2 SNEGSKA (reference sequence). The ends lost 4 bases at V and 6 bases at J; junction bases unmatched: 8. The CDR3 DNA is TGCAGTGCTAAACGGACTAGCAGGGCCAATGAGCAGTTCTTC. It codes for CSAKRTSRANEQFF.

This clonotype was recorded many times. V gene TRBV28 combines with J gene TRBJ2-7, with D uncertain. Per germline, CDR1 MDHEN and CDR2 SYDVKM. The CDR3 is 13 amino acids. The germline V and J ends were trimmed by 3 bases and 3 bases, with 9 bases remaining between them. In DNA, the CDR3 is TGTGCCAGCAGTTTGCCAGGTATCTACGAGCAGTACTTC. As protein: CASSLPGIYEQYF.